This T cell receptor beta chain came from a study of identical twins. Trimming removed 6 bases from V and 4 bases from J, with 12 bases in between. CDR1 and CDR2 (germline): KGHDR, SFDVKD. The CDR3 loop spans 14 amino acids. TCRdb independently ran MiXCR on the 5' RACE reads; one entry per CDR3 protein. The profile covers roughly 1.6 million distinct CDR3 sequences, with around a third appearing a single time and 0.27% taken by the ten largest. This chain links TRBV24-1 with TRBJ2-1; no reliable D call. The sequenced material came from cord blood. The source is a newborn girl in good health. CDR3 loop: CATSPNSRYNEQFF. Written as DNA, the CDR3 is TGTGCCACCAGTCCGAATTCGCGTTACAATGAGCAGTTCTTC.